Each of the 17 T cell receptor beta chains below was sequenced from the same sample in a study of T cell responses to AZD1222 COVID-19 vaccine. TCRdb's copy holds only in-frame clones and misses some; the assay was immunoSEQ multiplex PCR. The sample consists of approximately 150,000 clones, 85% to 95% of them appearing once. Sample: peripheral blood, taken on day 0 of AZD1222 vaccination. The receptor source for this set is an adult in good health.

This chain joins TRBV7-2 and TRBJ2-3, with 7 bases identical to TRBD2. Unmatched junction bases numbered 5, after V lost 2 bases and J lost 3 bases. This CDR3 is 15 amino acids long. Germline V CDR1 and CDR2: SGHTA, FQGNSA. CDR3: CASSLRAGVTDTQYF. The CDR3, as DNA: TGTGCCAGCAGCTTACGGGCGGGAGTGACAGATACGCAGTATTTT.

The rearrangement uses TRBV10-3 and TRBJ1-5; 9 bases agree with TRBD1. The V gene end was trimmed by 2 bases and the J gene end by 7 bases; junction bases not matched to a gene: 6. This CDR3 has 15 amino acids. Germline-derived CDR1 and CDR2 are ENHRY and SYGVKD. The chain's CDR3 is CAISEGTGLGQPQHF. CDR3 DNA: TGTGCCATCAGTGAGGGGACAGGGTTAGGGCAGCCCCAGCATTTT.

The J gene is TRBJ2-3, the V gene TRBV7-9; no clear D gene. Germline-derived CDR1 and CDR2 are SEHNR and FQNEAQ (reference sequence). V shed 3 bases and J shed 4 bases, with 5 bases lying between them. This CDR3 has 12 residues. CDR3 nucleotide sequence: TGTGCCAGCAGCTTTAGCCCAGATACGCAGTATTTT. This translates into CASSFSPDTQYF.

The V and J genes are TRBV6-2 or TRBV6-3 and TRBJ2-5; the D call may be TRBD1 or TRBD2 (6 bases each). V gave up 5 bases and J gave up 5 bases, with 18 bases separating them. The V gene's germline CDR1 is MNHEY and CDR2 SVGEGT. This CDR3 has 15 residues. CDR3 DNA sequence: TGTGCCAGCAGTCCGGGGGCCAGGGAGGCGGAGACCCAGTACTTC. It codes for CASSPGAREAETQYF.

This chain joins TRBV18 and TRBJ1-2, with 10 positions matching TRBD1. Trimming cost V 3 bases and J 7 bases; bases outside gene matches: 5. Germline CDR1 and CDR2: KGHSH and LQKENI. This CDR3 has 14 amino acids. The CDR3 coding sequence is TGTGCCAGCTCACCGGGACAGGGGTCCTCTGGCTACACCTTC. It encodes CASSPGQGSSGYTF.

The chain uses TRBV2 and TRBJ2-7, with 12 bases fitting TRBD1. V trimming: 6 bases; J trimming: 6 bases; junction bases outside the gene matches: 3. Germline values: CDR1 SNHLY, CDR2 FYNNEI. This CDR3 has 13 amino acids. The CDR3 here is CASSRDRGPEQYF. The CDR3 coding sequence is TGTGCCAGCAGCCGGGACAGGGGGCCCGAGCAGTACTTC.

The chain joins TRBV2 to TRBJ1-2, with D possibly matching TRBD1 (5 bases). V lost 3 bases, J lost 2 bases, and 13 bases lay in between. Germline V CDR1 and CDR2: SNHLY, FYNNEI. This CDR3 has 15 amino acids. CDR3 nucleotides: TGTGCCAGCAGTGAGTTCCCAGGGAGCAACTATGGCTACACCTTC. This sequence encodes CASSEFPGSNYGYTF.

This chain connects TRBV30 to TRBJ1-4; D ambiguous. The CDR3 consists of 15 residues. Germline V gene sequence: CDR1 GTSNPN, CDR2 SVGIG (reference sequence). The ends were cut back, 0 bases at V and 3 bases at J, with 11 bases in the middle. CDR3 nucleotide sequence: TGTGCCTGGAGTGTCATGGGGATGGCTAATGAAAAACTGTTTTTT. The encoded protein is CAWSVMGMANEKLFF.

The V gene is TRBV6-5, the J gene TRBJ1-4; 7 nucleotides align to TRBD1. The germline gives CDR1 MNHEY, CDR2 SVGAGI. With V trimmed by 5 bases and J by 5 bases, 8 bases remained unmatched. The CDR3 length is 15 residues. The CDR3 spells CASSPGTAINEKLFF. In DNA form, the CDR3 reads TGTGCCAGCAGTCCAGGGACAGCTATCAATGAAAAACTGTTTTTT.

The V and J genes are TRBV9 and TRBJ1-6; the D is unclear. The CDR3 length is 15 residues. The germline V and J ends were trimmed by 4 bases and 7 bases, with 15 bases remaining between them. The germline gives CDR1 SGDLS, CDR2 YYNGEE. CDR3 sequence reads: CASSLAVGLNSPLHF. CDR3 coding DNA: TGTGCCAGCAGCCTCGCGGTCGGATTAAATTCACCCCTCCACTTT.

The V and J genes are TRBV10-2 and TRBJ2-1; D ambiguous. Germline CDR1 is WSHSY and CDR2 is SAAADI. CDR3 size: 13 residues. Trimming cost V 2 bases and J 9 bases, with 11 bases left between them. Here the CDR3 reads CASSERLHAEQFF. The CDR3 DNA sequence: TGCGCCAGCAGTGAGAGGTTACATGCTGAGCAGTTCTTC.

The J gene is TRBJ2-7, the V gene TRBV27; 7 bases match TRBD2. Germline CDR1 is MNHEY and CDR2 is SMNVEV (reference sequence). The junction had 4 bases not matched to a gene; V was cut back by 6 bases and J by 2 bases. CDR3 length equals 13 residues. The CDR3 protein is CASSYSGPYEQYF. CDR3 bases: TGTGCCAGCAGCTATAGCGGGCCCTACGAGCAGTACTTC.

CDR3 nucleotides: TGTGCCAGCAGTTATCTGCCAAGGGAGACGCTGCTGCCCGCAGATACGCAGTATTTT. Its translation is CASSYLPRETLLPADTQYF. V gene TRBV27 combines with J gene TRBJ2-3; D is possibly TRBD2 (5 bases). V was shortened by 4 bases and J by 4 bases, with 27 bases between the two germline ends. CDR1 is MNHEY, CDR2 SMNVEV, per germline (reference sequence). The CDR3 sequence is 19 residues long.

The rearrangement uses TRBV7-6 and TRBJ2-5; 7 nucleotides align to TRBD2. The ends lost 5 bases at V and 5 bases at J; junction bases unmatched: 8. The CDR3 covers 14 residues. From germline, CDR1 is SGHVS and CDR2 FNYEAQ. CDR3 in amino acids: CASSPSTAGETQYF. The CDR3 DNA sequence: TGTGCCAGCAGCCCCTCCACAGCGGGGGAGACCCAGTACTTC.

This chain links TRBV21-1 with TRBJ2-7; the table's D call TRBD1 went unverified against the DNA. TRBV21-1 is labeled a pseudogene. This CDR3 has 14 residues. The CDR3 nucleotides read TGTGCCAGCAGCCGCCGGGACAGGGTCAACGAGCAGTACTTC. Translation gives CASSRRDRVNEQYF.

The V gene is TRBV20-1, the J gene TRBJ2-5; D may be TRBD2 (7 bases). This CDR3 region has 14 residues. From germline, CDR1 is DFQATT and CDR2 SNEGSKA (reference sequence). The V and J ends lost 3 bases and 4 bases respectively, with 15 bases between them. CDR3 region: CSASGGGSGETQYF. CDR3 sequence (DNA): TGCAGTGCTAGTGGGGGCGGGAGTGGAGAGACCCAGTACTTC.

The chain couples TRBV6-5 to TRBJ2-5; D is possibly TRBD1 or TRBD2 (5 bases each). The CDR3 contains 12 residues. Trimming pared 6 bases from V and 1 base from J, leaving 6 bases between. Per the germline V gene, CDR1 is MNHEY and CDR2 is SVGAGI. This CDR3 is CASRGTQETQYF. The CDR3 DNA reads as TGTGCCAGCAGGGGGACCCAAGAGACCCAGTACTTC.